The TCR beta chain under discussion was sequenced for a study of shared clonotypes between healthy human individuals. General study findings and limits: Sequencing of the sorted subsets was shown by rarefaction to be incomplete despite large depth.

As to this clone: Its antigen is as yet unknown.

This CDR3 contains 13 residues. The V gene's germline CDR1 is MNHNY and CDR2 SVGAGI (reference sequence). Assay: immunoSEQ multiplex PCR; the TCRdb copy retains only in-frame clones and omits some. The sample carries 2 million to 3 million clones, approximately 93% recorded once. Sequenced sample: naive CD4+ T cells from PBMCs. The subset is: CD45RA+ positively selected. This clonotype was sampled from a man younger than 35 in good health. Some clones in this sample may be carry-over from other donors' samples. The gene calls are TRBV6-6 and TRBJ1-4; D is unclear. As DNA, the CDR3 is TGTGGCGAGTCGGAAAGGGTGGGCGAAAAACTGTTTTTT. As protein: CGESERVGEKLFF.